One and the same sample provided the 9 T cell receptor beta chains below, sequenced in a study of PD-1 blockade in classical Hodgkin lymphoma. Method: immunoSEQ multiplex PCR; TCRdb's copy keeps in-frame clones and lacks some. Among some 58,000 clones listed, 88% were seen once. Every patient was affected by relapse after autologous stem cell transplantation, while exposure to brentuximab vedotin was not uniform. The sample consisted of peripheral blood mononuclear cells (PBMCs), taken before the second cycle of nivolumab. The receptors here all came from a human donor with classical Hodgkin lymphoma.

The genes are TRBV6-5 and TRBJ1-1; no clear D gene. V lost 0 bases and J 6 bases, leaving 11 bases between the germline ends. Germline V lookup: CDR1 MNHEY, CDR2 SVGAGI. The CDR3 is made up of 14 amino acids. The CDR3 bases are TGTGCCAGCAGTTACTCTAGCCCGGCCGCTGAAGCTTTCTTT. Translation gives CASSYSSPAAEAFF.

This chain connects TRBV5-4 to TRBJ2-5; no clear D. CDR3 size: 15 residues. Deletions cut 0 bases from V and 3 bases from J, with 12 bases between. The germline gives CDR1 SGHNT, CDR2 YYREEE (reference sequence). The CDR3 nucleotides read TGTGCCAGCAGCTTGGACTACAGTGGGAAAGAGACCCAGTACTTC. Residues: CASSLDYSGKETQYF.

This sequence joins TRBV6-6 and TRBJ2-6; D tentatively fits TRBD1 or TRBD2 (6 bases each). The V end lost 5 bases, the J end lost 3 bases, and 11 bases lay between the germline ends. This CDR3 is built from 15 residues. Looked up from germline, CDR1 is MNHNY and CDR2 is SVGAGI (reference sequence). In nucleotides, the CDR3 is TGTGCCAGCAGTGGGGGGCTCGATGGGGCCAACGTCCTGACTTTC. Its protein is CASSGGLDGANVLTF.

As to this clone: Other DNA variants within this sample encode the same CDR3. The rearrangement joins TRBV5-1 to TRBJ1-1, with D unresolved. Germline V CDR1 and CDR2: SGHRS, YFSETQ. Trimming left V 0 bases short and J 0 bases short, with 6 bases between. The length of the CDR3 is 14 residues. CDR3 sequence: CASSLGVLNTEAFF. For the CDR3, the DNA is TGCGCCAGCAGCTTGGGGGTCCTGAACACTGAAGCTTTCTTT.

This CDR3 is CAWNLVQGKNEQFF. The CDR3 region has the DNA TGTGCCTGGAACCTTGTGCAGGGAAAAAATGAGCAGTTCTTC. The V gene is TRBV30, the J gene TRBJ2-1; D perhaps matches TRBD1 (5 bases). Germline V gene lookup returns CDR1 GTSNPN and CDR2 SVGIG (reference sequence). With 4 bases removed from V and 7 bases from J, the gap between germline ends came to 17 bases. This CDR3 spans 14 amino acids.

The J gene is TRBJ1-1, the V gene TRBV7-9, with D hard to call. This CDR3 region has 17 residues. V was cut by 3 bases and J by 0 bases, with 17 bases left in between. Germline V gene sequence: CDR1 SEHNR, CDR2 FQNEAQ (reference sequence). In DNA, the CDR3 is TGTGCCAGCAGCTTTTGGGCAGCAAATCCCATGAACACTGAAGCTTTCTTT. Residues: CASSFWAANPMNTEAFF.

V gene TRBV19 combines with J gene TRBJ1-1; D remains ambiguous. Germline-derived CDR1 and CDR2 are LNHDA and SQIVND (reference sequence). The CDR3 extends over 13 amino acids. Trimming stripped 4 bases from V and 11 bases from J, with 17 bases between. Here the CDR3 reads CASSSNDPRGAFF. In DNA, the CDR3 is TGTGCCAGTAGTAGCAACGATCCCCGGGGTGCTTTCTTT.

The chain is built from TRBV2 and TRBJ2-1, with 10 bases aligning to TRBD1. This CDR3 contains 15 residues. Germline assignment: CDR1 SNHLY and CDR2 FYNNEI. J was trimmed by 9 bases and V by 6 bases; bases with no gene match: 11. CDR3 coding DNA: TGTGCCAGCAGGAGTGGGACAGGGGCTTTGGCTGAGCAGTTCTTC. Protein sequence: CASRSGTGALAEQFF.

This clone appeared a single time. J is TRBJ1-1 and V is TRBV14; 7 bases line up with TRBD1. The V gene end was trimmed by 2 bases and the J gene end by 4 bases; junction bases not matched to a gene: 7. The germline gives CDR1 SGHDN, CDR2 FVKESK. There are 15 residues in the CDR3. CDR3 residues: CASSQRQGRATEAFF. In DNA, the CDR3 is TGTGCCAGCAGCCAAAGACAGGGCAGGGCCACTGAAGCTTTCTTT.